Reported below is one TCR beta chain. Its antigen remains unidentified. CDR1 SSHAT and CDR2 FNYEAQ come from the germline V gene (reference sequence). The CDR3 loop spans 14 amino acids. The V end was cut by 1 base, the J end by 7 bases, with 10 bases between. The data are from a study of T cells in localized non-small cell lung cancer. The data were produced by immunoSEQ multiplex PCR, yet TCRdb's version contains in-frame clones alone and is incomplete. The table has around 140,000 clones, 89% seen once. The study, taken as a whole, reports: Researchers found a median around 50 of the top 100 tumor clones in adjacent lung.

Sequenced material: peripheral blood, taken before any cancer treatment. The clonotype originates from an older female donor with stage I lung adenocarcinoma. This sequence joins TRBV7-7 and TRBJ2-2, with D perhaps being TRBD1 or TRBD2 (5 bases each). CDR3 bases: TGTGCCAGCAGCTTAGGAGGGGCTGGCGGGGAGCTGTTTTTT. It is translated as CASSLGGAGGELFF.